The 25 T cell receptor beta chains given below trace back to one sample, sequenced in a study of T cell repertoires in cytomegalovirus infection. TCRdb reprocessed the reads with MiXCR, giving one entry per CDR3 protein. The table records a few hundred thousand distinct CDR3 sequences, 22% of them present only once. What these receptors recognize is not known. Sequenced here: cultured PBMCs, sampled from culture after CMV antigen stimulation. These TCRs come from a human donor in good health (CMV status not recorded). Some clones in this sample may be carry-over from other donors' samples.

The chain carries TRBV12-3 or TRBV12-4 and TRBJ2-1, with TRBD2 identical over 9 bases. The CDR3 totals 14 residues. Germline trimming cut 6 bases from V and 15 bases from J; bases unmatched to any gene: 15. CDR3 loop: CASSPAAGGPRPFF. The CDR3 DNA is TGTGCCAGCAGCCCCGCGGCGGGGGGGCCTAGGCCGTTCTTC.

This clonotype has only a few counts. The chain combines TRBV2 with TRBJ2-7, with 8 positions matching TRBD2. This CDR3 spans 14 amino acids. V was pared by 6 bases and J by 0 bases, with 4 bases of the junction left unmatched. Germline V gene sequence: CDR1 SNHLY, CDR2 FYNNEI. The CDR3 DNA reads as TGTGCCAGCAGGGTAGCGGGAAACTCCTACGAGCAGTACGTC. Translating gives CASRVAGNSYEQYV.

The CDR3 loop is CASSYADMGQPQHF. As DNA, the CDR3 is TGTGCCAGCAGTTACGCAGACATGGGGCAGCCCCAGCATTTT. This rearrangement joins TRBV6-2 or TRBV6-3 to TRBJ1-5; D gene unclear. The CDR3 runs to 14 residues. CDR1 is MNHEY and CDR2 is SVGEGT in the germline V gene. Trimming took 2 bases from V and 7 from J, leaving 12 bases between them.

The V and J genes are TRBV4-1 and TRBJ1-1, with D uncertain. This CDR3 is 15 amino acids long. Between the trimmed V and J ends, which lost 0 bases and 1 base, there was a span of 9 bases. Germline loops: CDR1 MGHRA, CDR2 YSYEKL. DNA of the CDR3: TGCGCCAGCAGCCAAGACTGGGCAGGGAACACTGAAGCTTTCTTT. Translated: CASSQDWAGNTEAFF.

This clonotype was seen ten or more times. The chain couples TRBV7-2 to TRBJ2-1; D is possibly TRBD1 or TRBD2 (9 bases each). CDR3 length: 19 amino acids. The germline CDR1 and CDR2 sequences are SGHTA and FQGNSA. Trimming removed 3 bases from V and 8 bases from J, with 29 bases in between. This CDR3 is CASSFGQGKWLAGFDEQFF. The CDR3 coding sequence is TGTGCCAGCAGCTTTGGACAGGGGAAGTGGCTAGCGGGATTTGATGAGCAGTTCTTC.

This clonotype has more than one count but fewer than ten. The chain couples TRBV7-2 to TRBJ2-5, with D possibly matching TRBD2 (6 bases). Trimming cost V 2 bases and J 4 bases, with 14 bases left between them. The CDR3 sequence is 15 residues long. Germline CDR1 SGHTA, CDR2 FQGNSA. The CDR3 region is CASSLYIGRGETQYF. In DNA, the CDR3 is TGTGCCAGCAGCTTATATATCGGGAGAGGAGAGACCCAGTACTTC.

This clonotype was recorded at least ten times. This chain uses TRBV7-9 with TRBJ2-7; 7 bases match TRBD1. Unmatched junction bases numbered 3, after V lost 1 base and J lost 0 bases. Germline V gives CDR1 SEHNR, CDR2 FQNEAQ (reference sequence). The CDR3 length is 15 residues. The CDR3 nucleotides read TGTGCCAGCAGCTTAGGCCGGGACAGCTCCTACGAGCAGTACGTC. This gives the protein CASSLGRDSSYEQYV.

This chain joins TRBV18 and TRBJ2-4; 11 bases are shared with TRBD2. The V segment lost 0 bases and the J segment 4 bases; nucleotides outside the gene matches: 11. CDR1 and CDR2 (germline): KGHSH, LQKENI. This CDR3 is 19 amino acids long. This CDR3 is CASSPPNSLAGGPKNIQYF. The CDR3 coding sequence is TGTGCCAGCTCACCACCTAACTCTTTAGCGGGAGGGCCGAAAAACATTCAGTACTTC. Full variable domain (outside the CDR3, taken from reference TRBV18 and TRBJ2-4): NAGVMQNPRHLVRRRGQEARLRCSPMKGHSHVYWYRQLPEEGLKFMVYLQKENIIDESGMPKERFSAEFPKEGPSILRIQQVVRGDSAAYFCASSPPNSLAGGPKNIQYFGAGTRLSVL.

The chain uses TRBV6-6 and TRBJ2-3; TRBD1 agrees at 10 bases. This CDR3 is built from 16 residues. V was pared by 5 bases and J by 2 bases, with 7 bases of the junction left unmatched. Germline V gene lookup returns CDR1 MNHNY and CDR2 SVGAGI (reference sequence). The CDR3 loop reads CASSTPGQGYTDTQYF. As DNA, the CDR3 is TGTGCCAGCAGTACACCGGGACAGGGGTACACAGATACGCAGTATTTT.

The gene calls are TRBV7-9 and TRBJ2-3; no clear D gene. Per the germline V gene, CDR1 is SEHNR and CDR2 is FQNEAQ (reference sequence). The V end lost 3 bases, the J end lost 2 bases, and 9 bases lay between the germline ends. CDR3 length equals 14 residues. The CDR3 nucleotides are TGTGCCAGCAGCTTGGCCTCGACCACAGATACGCAGTATTTT. Its translation is CASSLASTTDTQYF.

This clonotype was picked up a small number of times. V gene TRBV11-2 combines with J gene TRBJ2-7, with TRBD2 matching 13 bases. Germline V gene data show CDR1 as SGHAT and CDR2 as FQNNGV. V lost 0 bases to trimming and J lost 7 bases; unmatched junction nucleotides: 3. The CDR3 is 15 amino acids. The DNA for the CDR3 is TGTGCCAGCAGCTTAGAAGGACTAGCGGGAGATGAGCAGTACGTC. This translates into CASSLEGLAGDEQYV.

This clonotype has a count of ten or more. This chain connects TRBV7-2 to TRBJ2-3; D remains ambiguous. Trimming shortened V by 1 base and J by 0 bases, and 11 bases separated the two germline ends. There are 16 residues in the CDR3. The germline V gene has CDR1 SGHTA and CDR2 FQGNSA. CDR3 nucleotides: TGTGCCAGCAGCTTAGACGCCACTTCTAGCACAGATACGCAGTATTTT. Its protein product is CASSLDATSSTDTQYF. The whole variable domain, filled in from reference TRBV7-2 and TRBJ2-3, reads GAGVSQSPSNKVTEKGKDVELRCDPISGHTALYWYRQSLGQGLEFLIYFQGNSAPDKSGLPSDRFSAERTGGSVSTLTIQRTQQEDSAVYLCASSLDATSSTDTQYFGPGTRLTVL.

This clonotype was recorded many times. The chain couples TRBV12-3 or TRBV12-4 to TRBJ2-1, with 10 bases aligning to TRBD2. V lost 6 bases and J lost 4; bases outside the gene matches: 15. The CDR3 totals 18 residues. The CDR3: CASSHNTAGTSDYNEQFF. The CDR3, as DNA: TGTGCCAGCAGCCATAACACCGCCGGGACTAGCGATTACAATGAGCAGTTCTTC.

This clonotype appeared a few times. This chain links TRBV7-9 with TRBJ1-2; 7 bases are shared with TRBD1. This CDR3 is 15 amino acids long. V shed 5 bases and J 6 bases; nucleotides not matched to a gene: 12. Germline-derived CDR1 and CDR2 are SEHNR and FQNEAQ (reference sequence). The CDR3 DNA is TGTGCCAGCAGCCCCACCTATTCGACAGGGCATGGCTACACCTTC. Amino acid sequence: CASSPTYSTGHGYTF.

The chain is built from TRBV20-1 and TRBJ1-2; TRBD1 aligns across 7 bases. With V trimmed by 2 bases and J by 2 bases, 8 bases remained unmatched. This CDR3 has 15 residues. Germline CDR1 DFQATT, CDR2 SNEGSKA (reference sequence). In DNA form, the CDR3 reads TGCAGTGCTAGACCTCTGGGACAGCCCAACTATGGCTACACCTTC. As protein: CSARPLGQPNYGYTF.

The V gene is TRBV7-2, the J gene TRBJ1-1; D call uncertain. The V end was cut by 1 base, the J end by 5 bases, with 8 bases between. The CDR3 totals 13 residues. Germline V CDR1 and CDR2: SGHTA, FQGNSA. CDR3 nucleotides: TGTGCCAGCAGCTTAGTGGTTGAGACTGAAGCTTTCTTT. It translates to CASSLVVETEAFF. The full variable domain, with the rest looked up from reference TRBV7-2 and TRBJ1-1, is GAGVSQSPSNKVTEKGKDVELRCDPISGHTALYWYRQSLGQGLEFLIYFQGNSAPDKSGLPSDRFSAERTGGSVSTLTIQRTQQEDSAVYLCASSLVVETEAFFGQGTRLTVV.

Comments on this clonotype: A read error may account for a junction end that differs from germline. The chain combines TRBV5-5 with TRBJ2-1; D may be TRBD2 (6 bases). Germline CDR1 SGHKS, CDR2 YYEKEE (reference sequence). The CDR3 extends over 15 amino acids. CDR3 coding DNA: TGTGCCAGCATCCTTCGGCTAGCGCGGTACAATGAGCTGTTCTTC. Amino acid sequence: CASILRLARYNELFF.

This clonotype has a single count. Lacking the conserved final phenylalanine or tryptophan, this CDR3 likely reflects a read error. This sequence joins TRBV4-1 and TRBJ2-1, with D tentatively TRBD2 (5 bases). Trimming removed 0 bases from V and 4 bases from J, with 13 bases in between. This CDR3 region has 16 residues. Germline lookup yields CDR1 MGHRA and CDR2 YSYEKL. In nucleotides, the CDR3 is TGCGCCAGCAGCCAAGATCGGAGCGGCTCATACAATGAGCAGTTCATC. Its translation is CASSQDRSGSYNEQFI.

The sample holds a few counts of this clonotype. This sequence joins TRBV20-1 and TRBJ2-1, with 7 bases lining up with TRBD2. The V gene's germline CDR1 is DFQATT and CDR2 SNEGSKA (reference sequence). Germline trimming cut 4 bases from V and 0 bases from J; bases unmatched to any gene: 3. CDR3 length: 14 amino acids. The CDR3 DNA sequence: TGCAGTGCTACTAGCGGAAGCTCCTACAATGAGCAGTTCTTC. Protein product: CSATSGSSYNEQFF.

This clonotype was counted a few times. The V and J genes are TRBV7-2 and TRBJ2-5; the match to TRBD2 covers 11 bases. This CDR3 region has 14 residues. J lost 2 bases, V lost 6 bases, and 2 bases had no gene match. Germline V lookup: CDR1 SGHTA, CDR2 FQGNSA. This chain's CDR3 is CASRPSGGQETQYF. CDR3 DNA sequence: TGTGCCAGCAGGCCTAGCGGGGGGCAAGAGACCCAGTACTTC. Full variable domain (remainder filled in from reference TRBV7-2 and TRBJ2-5): GAGVSQSPSNKVTEKGKDVELRCDPISGHTALYWYRQSLGQGLEFLIYFQGNSAPDKSGLPSDRFSAERTGGSVSTLTIQRTQQEDSAVYLCASRPSGGQETQYFGPGTRLLVL.

The CDR3 loop reads CASSLTSMVNTEAFF. The CDR3 DNA is TGTGCCAGCAGCTTAACTTCTATGGTGAACACTGAAGCTTTCTTT. The J gene is TRBJ1-1, the V gene TRBV7-9; unclear D gene. This CDR3 comprises 15 residues. Trimming took 2 bases from V and 0 from J, leaving 10 bases between them. The germline V gene has CDR1 SEHNR and CDR2 FQNEAQ (reference sequence).

J is TRBJ2-3 and V is TRBV7-2; TRBD2 aligns across 9 bases. V shed 2 bases and J 4 bases; nucleotides not matched to a gene: 4. CDR1 is SGHTA and CDR2 is FQGNSA in the germline V gene. There are 15 residues in the CDR3. The chain's CDR3 is CASSLIAGDSDTQYF. CDR3 nucleotides: TGTGCCAGCAGCTTAATAGCGGGAGATTCAGATACGCAGTATTTT.

The chain carries TRBV5-1 and TRBJ1-1, with D hard to call. CDR3 length: 14 amino acids. Per germline, CDR1 SGHRS and CDR2 YFSETQ. The V end lost 5 bases, the J end lost 0 bases, and 11 bases lay between the germline ends. This CDR3 reads CASRLAILNTEAFF. The CDR3 region has the DNA TGCGCCAGCAGACTCGCGATTCTGAACACTGAAGCTTTCTTT.

The chain uses TRBV5-1 and TRBJ1-2; D is unclear. Trimming removed 4 bases at V and 3 bases at J, with 19 bases between. Germline V lookup: CDR1 SGHRS, CDR2 YFSETQ. This CDR3 has 16 residues. CDR3 protein: CASSGTTPAGHYGYTF. The DNA of the CDR3 is TGCGCCAGCAGCGGAACCACCCCGGCCGGACACTATGGCTACACCTTC.

This clonotype was counted many times. The chain employs TRBV4-3 and TRBJ2-3; perhaps TRBD2 as D (7 bases). Germline lookup yields CDR1 LGHNA and CDR2 YSLEER. Trimming removed 0 bases at V and 1 base at J, with 17 bases between. CDR3 length equals 18 residues. CDR3 in DNA: TGCGCCAGCAGCCAAGAGGGGCCTACAGGGAGGGGCACAGATACGCAGTATTTT. Amino acids: CASSQEGPTGRGTDTQYF.